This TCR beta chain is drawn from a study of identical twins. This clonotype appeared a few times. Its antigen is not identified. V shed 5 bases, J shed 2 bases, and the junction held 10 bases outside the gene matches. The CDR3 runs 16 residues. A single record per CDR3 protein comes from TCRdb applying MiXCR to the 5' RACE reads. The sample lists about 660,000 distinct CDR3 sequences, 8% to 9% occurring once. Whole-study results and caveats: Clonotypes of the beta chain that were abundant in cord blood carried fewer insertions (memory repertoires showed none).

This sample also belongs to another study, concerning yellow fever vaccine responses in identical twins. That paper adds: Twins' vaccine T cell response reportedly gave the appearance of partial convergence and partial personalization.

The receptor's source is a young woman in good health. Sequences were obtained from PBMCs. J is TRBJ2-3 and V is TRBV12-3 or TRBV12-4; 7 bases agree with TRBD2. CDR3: CASSRRLARATDTQYF. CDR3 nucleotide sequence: TGTGCCAGCAGTCGAAGACTAGCCCGGGCCACAGATACGCAGTATTTT.